What follows are 21 T cell receptor beta chains derived from one specimen sequenced in a study of cytomegalovirus exposure and HLA in healthy donors. The PCR used 60 Vbeta and 13 Jbeta primers. The assay was immunoSEQ multiplex PCR, and TCRdb's table has in-frame clones only and misses some. Of 150,000 to 200,000 clones in the sample, around three quarters are singletons; the top ten hold 1%. Input material: PBMCs. The receptors stem from a woman in her forties or fifties in good health and CMV-seropositive.

The chain carries TRBV7-2 and TRBJ2-1; TRBD2 matches 12 bases. The germline gives CDR1 SGHTA, CDR2 FQGNSA. This CDR3 region has 15 residues. Trimming removed 6 bases from V and 8 bases from J; junction bases left unmatched: 8. CDR3 sequence reads: CASRATSGGFDEQFF. CDR3 nucleotide sequence: TGTGCCAGCAGGGCAACTAGCGGGGGGTTTGATGAGCAGTTCTTC. The full variable domain, its missing parts supplied by reference TRBV7-2 and TRBJ2-1, is GAGVSQSPSNKVTEKGKDVELRCDPISGHTALYWYRQSLGQGLEFLIYFQGNSAPDKSGLPSDRFSAERTGGSVSTLTIQRTQQEDSAVYLCASRATSGGFDEQFFGPGTRLTVL.

The chain couples TRBV14 to TRBJ1-2; a possible D gene is TRBD1 (6 bases). The V gene lost 3 bases and the J gene lost 3 bases, with 8 bases spanning the gap. Germline-derived CDR1 and CDR2 are SGHDN and FVKESK. The CDR3 consists of 13 residues. DNA for the CDR3: TGTGCCAGCAGCCATCAGGGGTACTATGGCTACACCTTC. Translated: CASSHQGYYGYTF.

The genes are TRBV7-9 and TRBJ1-2; D remains ambiguous. Trimming pared 5 bases from V and 2 bases from J, leaving 24 bases between. The germline gives CDR1 SEHNR, CDR2 FQNEAQ (reference sequence). There are 18 residues in the CDR3. The CDR3 protein is CASSLTGIKKQSNYGYTF. The CDR3 DNA follows: TGTGCCAGCAGCCTGACCGGGATTAAAAAGCAATCCAACTATGGCTACACCTTC.

CDR3 sequence reads: CASSPNTEAGYTF. Written as DNA, the CDR3 is TGTGCCAGCAGCCCTAATACCGAGGCAGGCTACACCTTC. The V gene is TRBV7-2, the J gene TRBJ1-2; D gene ambiguous. CDR3 length: 13 amino acids. Trimming shortened V by 5 bases and J by 8 bases, and 15 bases separated the two germline ends. Germline V CDR1 and CDR2: SGHTA, FQGNSA. Full variable domain (missing parts from reference TRBV7-2 and TRBJ1-2): GAGVSQSPSNKVTEKGKDVELRCDPISGHTALYWYRQSLGQGLEFLIYFQGNSAPDKSGLPSDRFSAERTGGSVSTLTIQRTQQEDSAVYLCASSPNTEAGYTFGSGTRLTVV.

The V gene is TRBV19, the J gene TRBJ2-1; 7 bases match TRBD2. The CDR3 contains 15 residues. The germline CDR1 and CDR2 sequences are LNHDA and SQIVND (reference sequence). V shed 7 bases, J shed 4 bases, and the junction held 10 bases outside the gene matches. CDR3 amino acids: CASTNRPGLYNEQFF. CDR3 coding DNA: TGTGCCAGTACCAACCGGCCGGGACTATACAATGAGCAGTTCTTC.

The chain joins TRBV14 to TRBJ2-3; 8 nucleotides align to TRBD1. V was clipped by 3 bases and J by 7 bases; unmatched bases: 6. CDR1 is SGHDN and CDR2 is FVKESK in the germline V gene. The CDR3 is 14 amino acids. The CDR3 is CASSHSGQGNTQYF. As DNA, the CDR3 is TGTGCCAGCAGCCACTCCGGACAGGGCAATACGCAGTATTTT.

The chain links TRBV5-1 to TRBJ2-5; 8 bases are shared with TRBD2. Germline trimming cut 4 bases from V and 5 bases from J; bases unmatched to any gene: 13. There are 16 residues in the CDR3. Germline V gives CDR1 SGHRS, CDR2 YFSETQ. For the CDR3, the DNA is TGCGCCAGCAGCACCTCCGGGACTAGGGGTGGGGAGACCCAGTACTTC. The encoded protein is CASSTSGTRGGETQYF.

This clone was counted a single time. This chain joins TRBV27 and TRBJ2-5, with 7 bases matching TRBD1. With the DNA end fitting TRBJ2-7 better, the J assignment may be wrong. CDR3 length equals 13 residues. Germline V gives CDR1 MNHEY, CDR2 SMNVEV (reference sequence). The CDR3 is CASSLSYRGEQYF. The CDR3 region has the DNA TGTGCCAGCAGTTTATCGTACAGGGGCGAGCAGTACTTC.

The rearrangement links TRBV6-6 to TRBJ1-5; D possibly corresponds to TRBD1 (5 bases). CDR1 MNHNY and CDR2 SVGAGI come from the germline V gene (reference sequence). V gave up 5 bases and J gave up 8 bases, with 16 bases separating them. The CDR3 covers 14 residues. The CDR3 region has the DNA TGTGCCAGCAGTAAACTTCAGGTCAGGGAGCCCCAGCATTTT. As protein: CASSKLQVREPQHF.

This sequence joins TRBV6-5 and TRBJ2-3; D is perhaps TRBD2 (6 bases). V lost 0 bases to trimming and J lost 4 bases, with 14 bases between them. The germline gives CDR1 MNHEY, CDR2 SVGAGI. The CDR3 is 16 amino acids. In DNA, the CDR3 is TGTGCCAGCAGTTACTCGGGTGCGGGACGGGCAGATACGCAGTATTTT. This codes for CASSYSGAGRADTQYF.

This clone has just a few counts. The chain combines TRBV7-3 with TRBJ2-3, with 7 bases aligning to TRBD1. The length of the CDR3 is 15 residues. Per the germline V gene, CDR1 is SGHTA and CDR2 is FQGTGA. The V segment lost 4 bases and the J segment 0 bases; nucleotides outside the gene matches: 4. CDR3 sequence (DNA): TGTGCCAGCAGCTACGGGACAGTTAGCACAGATACGCAGTATTTT. Protein: CASSYGTVSTDTQYF.

V is TRBV5-4 and J is TRBJ2-7; no clear D gene. Trimming took off 0 bases at V and 7 bases at J, with 8 bases between the two ends. Germline CDR1 SGHNT, CDR2 YYREEE (reference sequence). The CDR3 is 12 amino acids. The CDR3, as DNA: TGTGCCAGCAGCTTGGGCACTAAGGAGCAGTACTTC. This codes for CASSLGTKEQYF.

V and J are TRBV28 and TRBJ2-3; D may be TRBD2 (6 bases). The CDR3 runs to 14 residues. The V end lost 3 bases, the J end lost 11 bases, and 18 bases lay between the germline ends. CDR1 is MDHEN, CDR2 SYDVKM, per germline. Here the CDR3 DNA reads TGTGCCAGCAGTTTCCGGCAGGGAGGAGGTAGGCAGTATTTT. Its protein product is CASSFRQGGGRQYF.

The J gene is TRBJ2-7, the V gene TRBV7-2, with D possibly TRBD2 on 6 matching bases. Germline V gene sequence: CDR1 SGHTA, CDR2 FQGNSA. This CDR3 comprises 15 residues. V was shortened by 1 base and J by 2 bases, with 12 bases between the two germline ends. The CDR3, as DNA: TGTGCCAGCAGCTTAGGCGGGGCCGGCCCCTACGAGCAGTACTTC. As protein: CASSLGGAGPYEQYF.

The V gene is TRBV6-5, the J gene TRBJ2-2; 10 positions match TRBD1. The V gene's germline CDR1 is MNHEY and CDR2 SVGAGI. V gave up 8 bases and J gave up 4 bases; unmatched junction bases: 4. This CDR3 contains 14 residues. The CDR3 nucleotides read TGTGCCAGCGTAGGACAGGGGGTCACCGGGGAGCTGTTTTTT. It translates to CASVGQGVTGELFF.

The chain is built from TRBV5-4 and TRBJ2-2; 10 nucleotides line up with TRBD1. Looked up from germline, CDR1 is SGHNT and CDR2 is YYREEE (reference sequence). V was pared by 4 bases and J by 8 bases, with 8 bases of the junction left unmatched. This CDR3 is 15 amino acids long. CDR3 amino acids: CASSERQGAQGELFF. In DNA, the CDR3 is TGTGCCAGCAGCGAACGACAGGGGGCGCAAGGGGAGCTGTTTTTT. The variable domain in full, with the rest retrieved from reference TRBV5-4 and TRBJ2-2, is ETGVTQSPTHLIKTRGQQVTLRCSSQSGHNTVSWYQQALGQGPQFIFQYYREEENGRGNFPPRFSGLQFPNYSSELNVNALELDDSALYLCASSERQGAQGELFFGEGSRLTVL.

This chain uses TRBV5-6 with TRBJ2-5; D is possibly TRBD1 (6 bases). Germline V lookup: CDR1 SGHDT, CDR2 YYEEEE. V was pared by 4 bases and J by 5 bases, with 15 bases between. The CDR3 is made up of 14 amino acids. The CDR3: CASSVTNRVETQYF. CDR3 nucleotide sequence: TGTGCCAGCAGCGTAACGAACAGGGTTGAGACCCAGTACTTC.

This clone was detected a few times. The chain couples TRBV7-2 to TRBJ2-3; 8 nucleotides align to TRBD2. CDR3 length: 15 residues. The V gene end was trimmed by 3 bases and the J gene end by 2 bases; junction bases not matched to a gene: 4. Germline loops: CDR1 SGHTA, CDR2 FQGNSA. CDR3 in DNA: TGTGCCAGCAGCTTCGGGACTAGGAACACAGATACGCAGTATTTT. Residues: CASSFGTRNTDTQYF. The variable domain in full, completed from reference TRBV7-2 and TRBJ2-3, reads GAGVSQSPSNKVTEKGKDVELRCDPISGHTALYWYRQSLGQGLEFLIYFQGNSAPDKSGLPSDRFSAERTGGSVSTLTIQRTQQEDSAVYLCASSFGTRNTDTQYFGPGTRLTVL.

This chain uses TRBV29-1 with TRBJ2-4; possibly TRBD2 for D (5 bases). Trimming pared 7 bases from V and 6 bases from J, leaving 16 bases between. CDR3 length equals 13 residues. CDR1 is SQVTM and CDR2 is ANQGSEA in the germline V gene. The CDR3 DNA follows: TGCAGCGCGGAAAGGGAGAAAGGAAACATTCAGTACTTC. This translates into CSAEREKGNIQYF.

CDR3 sequence: CSARGRTEAFF. In DNA form, the CDR3 reads TGCAGTGCTAGGGGCCGCACTGAAGCTTTCTTT. The chain joins TRBV20-1 to TRBJ1-1, with D uncertain. Trimming took off 3 bases at V and 4 bases at J, with 6 bases between the two ends. The CDR3 extends over 11 amino acids. Germline values: CDR1 DFQATT, CDR2 SNEGSKA (reference sequence).

This clone was counted between two and nine times. This sequence joins TRBV5-4 and TRBJ2-7, with TRBD2 matching 13 bases. The CDR3 is 17 amino acids. With 4 bases clipped from V and 6 bases from J, the junction kept 13 bases outside the gene matches. Per germline, CDR1 SGHNT and CDR2 YYREEE (reference sequence). CDR3 in DNA: TGTGCCAGCAGCCCGTTAACTAGCGGGAGGGCCTTCTTCGAGCAGTACTTC. The encoded protein is CASSPLTSGRAFFEQYF.